Listed here are 20 T cell receptor beta chains from one sample, sequenced in a study of blood T cell repertoires in COVID-19. Assay used: immunoSEQ multiplex PCR; TCRdb lists only in-frame clones, some missing. The data show some 150,000 clones, more than 65% seen once. The sequenced material came from peripheral blood. The origin of the receptors is a woman aged 45-59 years in a cohort sampled during active or convalescent COVID-19.

The rearrangement uses TRBV20-1 and TRBJ1-1; 7 bases agree with TRBD1. CDR3 length equals 11 residues. The V and J ends lost 5 bases and 9 bases, in that order; junction bases with no gene match: 6. Germline V CDR1 and CDR2: DFQATT, SNEGSKA (reference sequence). In DNA form, the CDR3 reads TGCAGTGCTCCTGAACAGGGGAAAGCTTTCTTT. It encodes CSAPEQGKAFF.

CDR3 coding DNA: TGTGCCTGGAGTAGAACAGGTGGGGGCAATCAGCCCCAGCATTTT. This sequence encodes CAWSRTGGGNQPQHF. This sequence joins TRBV30 and TRBJ1-5, with D maybe TRBD1 (5 bases). The CDR3 is made up of 15 amino acids. V gave up 2 bases and J gave up 2 bases, with 13 bases separating them. Germline CDR1 and CDR2: GTSNPN and SVGIG (reference sequence).

The chain uses TRBV5-6 and TRBJ1-3; the D is unclear. Germline V lookup: CDR1 SGHDT, CDR2 YYEEEE. The CDR3 contains 16 residues. The V gene lost 0 bases and the J gene lost 0 bases, with 10 bases spanning the gap. The CDR3 sequence: CASSLVSAGSGNTIYF. Written as DNA, the CDR3 is TGTGCCAGCAGCTTGGTGTCTGCAGGCTCTGGAAACACCATATATTTT.

J is TRBJ2-3 and V is TRBV19, with D maybe TRBD2 (6 bases). Trimming pared 0 bases from V and 2 bases from J, leaving 15 bases between. CDR1 and CDR2 from the germline V gene are LNHDA and SQIVND (reference sequence). This CDR3 has 17 amino acids. The chain's CDR3 is CASSIDQAGHATDTQYF. Written as DNA, the CDR3 is TGTGCCAGTAGTATAGATCAAGCGGGCCACGCCACAGATACGCAGTATTTT.

This clone was seen only once. The chain has TRBV10-3 and TRBJ2-2; TRBD2 aligns across 11 bases. This CDR3 spans 16 amino acids. The germline V gene has CDR1 ENHRY and CDR2 SYGVKD. The V gene end was trimmed by 6 bases and the J gene end by 2 bases; junction bases not matched to a gene: 5. Written as DNA, the CDR3 is TGTGCCATCAGGACCACTAGCGGGGGTAACACCGGGGAGCTGTTTTTT. This translates into CAIRTTSGGNTGELFF.

The rearrangement uses TRBV11-1 and TRBJ1-5, with a weak D call TRBD1 (5 bases). V lost 2 bases and J 3 bases, leaving 8 bases between the germline ends. Germline CDR1 reads SGHAT; CDR2 reads FQDESV (reference sequence). CDR3 length: 14 residues. CDR3 residues: CASSLSGNNQPQHF. Written as DNA, the CDR3 is TGTGCCAGCAGCTTATCAGGGAACAATCAGCCCCAGCATTTT.

The genes are TRBV10-3 and TRBJ2-7, with 7 bases fitting TRBD2. Germline V gives CDR1 ENHRY, CDR2 SYGVKD. The CDR3 totals 16 residues. V trimming: 0 bases; J trimming: 0 bases; junction bases outside the gene matches: 5. DNA of the CDR3: TGTGCCATCAGTGAGTCGGGAGGGGTAAGCTCCTACGAGCAGTACTTC. Its translation: CAISESGGVSSYEQYF.

The chain carries TRBV2 and TRBJ1-2; D unresolved. V lost 6 bases and J lost 1, with 9 bases in between. CDR1 is SNHLY, CDR2 FYNNEI, per germline. The CDR3 is made up of 13 amino acids. CDR3 protein: CASRAGINYGYTF. For the CDR3, the DNA is TGTGCCAGCAGGGCCGGGATTAACTATGGCTACACCTTC.

J is TRBJ1-4 and V is TRBV27; TRBD1 matches 7 bases. The CDR3 sequence is 13 residues long. V was clipped by 5 bases and J by 8 bases; unmatched bases: 5. CDR1 MNHEY and CDR2 SMNVEV come from the germline V gene (reference sequence). The CDR3 coding sequence is TGTGCCAGCAGTAACTACAGGGGAGAAAAACTGTTTTTT. Protein sequence: CASSNYRGEKLFF.

V gene TRBV9 combines with J gene TRBJ1-4, with 9 bases lining up with TRBD1. The V gene's germline CDR1 is SGDLS and CDR2 YYNGEE. The CDR3 consists of 16 residues. With 0 bases clipped from V and 7 bases from J, the junction kept 7 bases outside the gene matches. The CDR3 here is CASSVGGDRVSEKLFF. CDR3 nucleotides: TGTGCCAGCAGCGTAGGAGGGGACAGGGTTAGTGAAAAACTGTTTTTT.

The chain employs TRBV7-9 and TRBJ2-7; perhaps TRBD2 as D (7 bases). V lost 5 bases, J lost 6 bases, and 20 bases lay in between. Germline assignment: CDR1 SEHNR and CDR2 FQNEAQ (reference sequence). The length of the CDR3 is 15 residues. CDR3 DNA sequence: TGTGCCAGCAGCCTCATCGGTGGGGGGGCAATCGAGCAGTACTTC. The encoded protein is CASSLIGGGAIEQYF.

The chain uses TRBV29-1 and TRBJ2-1; 12 nucleotides line up with TRBD2. This CDR3 comprises 13 residues. V lost 7 bases, J lost 6 bases, and 4 bases stayed unmatched. The germline V gene encodes CDR1 SQVTM and CDR2 ANQGSEA. The CDR3 coding sequence is TGCAGCGGCCAGGGACTAGCGGGCAATGAGCAGTTCTTC. Amino acid sequence: CSGQGLAGNEQFF.

CDR3 bases: TGCGCCAGCAGCCACGCTTCAGCGGGTAGCTTCTCCTACGAGCAGTACTTC. This encodes CASSHASAGSFSYEQYF. The V call is TRBV4-1, the J call TRBJ2-7, with D possibly being TRBD2 (6 bases). V was shortened by 3 bases and J by 0 bases, with 18 bases between the two germline ends. The CDR3 is 17 amino acids. Germline-derived CDR1 and CDR2 are MGHRA and YSYEKL.

The V and J genes are TRBV7-3 and TRBJ1-1; 7 nucleotides agree with TRBD1. Germline CDR1 SGHTA, CDR2 FQGTGA. Germline trimming cut 5 bases from V and 7 bases from J; bases unmatched to any gene: 7. This CDR3 is built from 13 residues. This CDR3 is CASSISRDSEAFF. The CDR3 coding sequence is TGTGCCAGCAGCATTTCCCGGGACAGTGAAGCTTTCTTT.

The gene calls are TRBV6-1 and TRBJ1-2; the D gene is possibly TRBD1 (5 bases). V dropped 1 base and J dropped 5 bases, with 14 bases sitting between them. The CDR3 is made up of 15 amino acids. Germline CDR1 and CDR2: MNHNS and SASEGT. CDR3 region: CASSEEAGLFYGYTF. The CDR3 DNA sequence: TGTGCCAGCAGTGAAGAGGCAGGGTTATTTTATGGCTACACCTTC.

This clone showed up just once. The chain links TRBV18 to TRBJ1-3, with TRBD1 matching 9 bases. The CDR3 loop spans 13 amino acids. CDR1 and CDR2 from the germline V gene are KGHSH and LQKENI. The J segment lost 10 bases and the V segment lost 8 bases, leaving 9 bases of the junction unmatched. The CDR3: CASTPGQGITIYF. In nucleotides, the CDR3 is TGTGCCAGCACGCCGGGACAGGGTATAACCATATATTTT.

V and J are TRBV2 and TRBJ1-1; TRBD1 is a possible D gene (5 bases). Germline CDR1 is SNHLY and CDR2 is FYNNEI. Trimming took off 5 bases at V and 0 bases at J, with 13 bases between the two ends. This CDR3 comprises 15 residues. The DNA for the CDR3 is TGTGCCAGCAGTCCCACACAGGTAGTGAACACTGAAGCTTTCTTT. Amino acids: CASSPTQVVNTEAFF.

V usage is TRBV20-1 and J usage is TRBJ1-2, with D maybe TRBD1 (6 bases). CDR1 and CDR2 (germline): DFQATT, SNEGSKA (reference sequence). Deletions cut 3 bases from V and 3 bases from J, with 17 bases between. CDR3 length: 15 residues. CDR3 coding DNA: TGCAGTGCTAGTGGGGGCAGATTGTCCCACTATGGCTACACCTTC. This codes for CSASGGRLSHYGYTF.

The chain joins TRBV11-2 to TRBJ2-5, with 10 positions matching TRBD2. The CDR3 loop spans 18 amino acids. CDR1 and CDR2 from the germline V gene are SGHAT and FQNNGV. V was clipped by 0 bases and J by 5 bases; unmatched bases: 12. CDR3 sequence reads: CASSLEGLANPGPETQYF. In DNA, the CDR3 is TGTGCCAGCAGCTTAGAGGGACTAGCGAATCCCGGACCGGAGACCCAGTACTTC.

The CDR3 sequence: CASSVPGQGLYGYTF. Here the CDR3 DNA reads TGTGCCAGTAGTGTCCCGGGACAGGGACTCTATGGCTACACCTTC. The chain joins TRBV19 to TRBJ1-2, with 9 bases lining up with TRBD1. Germline V gene data show CDR1 as LNHDA and CDR2 as SQIVND (reference sequence). V trimming: 5 bases; J trimming: 4 bases; junction bases outside the gene matches: 8. The length of the CDR3 is 15 residues.